The rows below give T cell receptor beta chains drawn from one sample of a study of cytomegalovirus exposure and HLA in healthy donors. Clones were sequenced by immunoSEQ multiplex PCR, and TCRdb holds only the in-frame ones, with some missing. Of 85,000 to 110,000 clones in the sample, more than 65% are singletons; the top ten hold about 9.4%. The sample consisted of PBMCs. The receptors shown here come from a young woman in good health and CMV-seropositive. Both conserved end residues are part of each CDR3. Each record gives: clone size, D gene, V gene, J gene, CDR3 DNA, CDR3 protein. The D gene is left open where the match is weak. Not every row has a clone size; where given, it reads once, few, many or a size class.

once,TRBD2,TRBV6-5,TRBJ2-1,TGTGCCAGCAGTTCGGGACTAGCCCACCATGAGCAGTTCTTC,CASSSGLAHHEQFF
NA,TRBD2,TRBV6-5,TRBJ2-3,TGTGCCAGCAGTTACAGGACTAGGGAAGATACGCAGTATTTT,CASSYRTREDTQYF
NA,TRBD1,TRBV27,TRBJ1-1,TGTGCCAGCAGTTTGTCCGGGACAGGGTACACTGAAGCTTTCTTT,CASSLSGTGYTEAFF
NA,TRBD2,TRBV9,TRBJ2-7,TGTGCCAGCAGCGCGAGCGGGAAGGTGGGCTACGAGCAGTACTTC,CASSASGKVGYEQYF
NA,NA,TRBV4-1,TRBJ2-3,TGCGCCAGCAGCCAAGTAGGCGAGGGAAACGCAAATACGCAGTATTTT,CASSQVGEGNANTQYF
NA,NA,TRBV7-9,TRBJ1-2,TGTGCCGTAGCCACCGATGGCTACACCTTC,CAVATDGYTF
few,NA,TRBV27,TRBJ2-5,TGTGCCAGCAGTTTAGGGGGGGCCCAAGAGACCCAGTACTTC,CASSLGGAQETQYF
few,NA,TRBV10-3,TRBJ2-6,TGTGCCATCACGCCCTCGACAATTAACGTCCTGACTTTC,CAITPSTINVLTF
NA,NA,TRBV6-5,TRBJ1-3,TGTGCCAGCAGTTACTACAGGGCTGGAAACACCATATATTTT,CASSYYRAGNTIYF
few,NA,TRBV4-1,TRBJ2-1,TGCGCCAGCAGCCAAGATCTATCGGGGCAGTTCTTC,CASSQDLSGQFF
NA,NA,TRBV23-1,TRBJ2-1,TGCGCCAGCAGTCGGAATCTAGCTGGGTCGTACAATGAGCAGTTCTTC,CASSRNLAGSYNEQFF
NA,NA,TRBV28,TRBJ1-5,TGTGCCACCACGGACACATATTATCAGCCCCAGCATTTT,CATTDTYYQPQHF
NA,NA,TRBV29-1,TRBJ2-7,TGCAGCGTTGGAGCCGGCTCCTACGAGCAGTACTTC,CSVGAGSYEQYF
NA,TRBD2,TRBV5-4,TRBJ2-3,TGTGCCAGCAGCCCGAGCGGGGGGGCCGAGAGAACAGATACGCAGTATTTT,CASSPSGGAERTDTQYF
NA,TRBD1,TRBV14,TRBJ1-1,TGTGCCAGCAGCCAGGGACAGAATCCGAACACTGAAGCTTTCTTT,CASSQGQNPNTEAFF
once,NA,TRBV5-6,TRBJ1-3,TGTGCCAGCAGCACCACAAGAGGTGGGAGTGGAAACACCATATATTTT,CASSTTRGGSGNTIYF
NA,TRBD2,TRBV5-1,TRBJ2-7,TGCGCCAGCAGCTCACGCTCTAGCGGGGGTGCCTCCTACGAGCAGTACTTC,CASSSRSSGGASYEQYF
NA,TRBD1,TRBV28,TRBJ1-2,TGTGCCAGCAGTTTCGCAGGGGGCGTTTATGGCTACACCTTC,CASSFAGGVYGYTF
NA,NA,TRBV5-4,TRBJ2-5,TGTGCCAGCAGCCCCCAGGCAGGGTGGGAGACCCAGTACTTC,CASSPQAGWETQYF
NA,TRBD2,TRBV7-2,TRBJ2-7,TGTGCCAGCAGCCCCACGCCAAGACTAGCGGGATTAAGCGAGCAGTACTTC,CASSPTPRLAGLSEQYF
NA,NA,TRBV6-5,TRBJ2-1,TGTGCCAGCAGTTTTTTTGGGGGGTACTACAATGAGCAGTTCTTC,CASSFFGGYYNEQFF
few,NA,TRBV5-5,TRBJ2-3,TGTGCCAGCAGCTTGGGCGGAACTAGCACAGATACGCAGTATTTT,CASSLGGTSTDTQYF
NA,TRBD1,TRBV30,TRBJ1-1,TGTGCCTGGAGTGCCCCGGACAGGCAAACTATGAACACTGAAGCTTTCTTT,CAWSAPDRQTMNTEAFF
NA,TRBD1,TRBV2,TRBJ2-1,TGTGCCAGCAGGGCCGACAGGGACTCCTACAATGAGCAGTTCTTC,CASRADRDSYNEQFF
NA,TRBD1,TRBV25-1,TRBJ1-6,TGTGCCAGCAGGGGACAGGGGTACAATTCACCCCTCCACTTT,CASRGQGYNSPLHF
NA,NA,TRBV19,TRBJ1-4,TGTGCCAGTAGTGTAAGACAGGCAACTAATGAAAAACTGTTTTTT,CASSVRQATNEKLFF
once,NA,TRBV7-9,TRBJ2-7,TGTGCCAGCAGCGCCACCTGGGTAGCTAACGAGCAGTACTTC,CASSATWVANEQYF
once,TRBD1,TRBV19,TRBJ2-6,TGTGCCAGTCGCCAGGGGGCTGGGGCCAACGTCCTGACTTTC,CASRQGAGANVLTF
NA,NA,TRBV11-2,TRBJ2-1,TGTGCCAGCAGGCGGCTCGCTTACAATGAGCAGTTCTTC,CASRRLAYNEQFF
NA,NA,TRBV9,TRBJ1-2,TGTGCCAGCAGCCCCTCGAGCTATGGCTACACCTTC,CASSPSSYGYTF
NA,NA,TRBV18,TRBJ2-7,TGTGCCAGCTCACCGGGCCCTCTGTCTGGCGAGCAGTACTTC,CASSPGPLSGEQYF
NA,TRBD2,TRBV11-2,TRBJ2-1,TGTGCCAGCAAACCCAGCGGGGACAATGAGCAGTTCTTC,CASKPSGDNEQFF
NA,TRBD2,TRBV7-3,TRBJ2-3,TGTGCTAGCAGCGAGAGACTAGCGGGGGCCTCCACAGATACGCAGTATTTT,CASSERLAGASTDTQYF
NA,TRBD1,TRBV7-7,TRBJ2-7,TGTGCTAGCAGTCCCGGGACAGGGGGCATCGAGCAGTACTTC,CASSPGTGGIEQYF
NA,TRBD1,TRBV28,TRBJ2-5,TGTGCCAGCAATTCTGGGACAGGGGAAGAGACCCAGTACTTC,CASNSGTGEETQYF
NA,TRBD2,TRBV4-2,TRBJ2-3,TGTGCCAGCAGCCAACCTCCGGGGGCGGGGGGGCCGGATACGCAGTATTTT,CASSQPPGAGGPDTQYF
few,NA,TRBV7-2,TRBJ2-5,TGTGCCAGCAGCTTAGTCGAGGGCCAAGAGACCCAGTACTTC,CASSLVEGQETQYF
NA,NA,TRBV7-2,TRBJ1-2,TGTGCCAGCAGTCTAGAAGTCTCCTATGGCTACACCTTC,CASSLEVSYGYTF
once,NA,TRBV10-2,TRBJ1-1,TGCGCCAGCAGTGGGAGTATGAACACTGAAGCTTTCTTT,CASSGSMNTEAFF
NA,TRBD1,TRBV7-9,TRBJ2-7,TGTGCCAGCAGCATACAGGGGTACGAGCAGTACTTC,CASSIQGYEQYF
NA,NA,TRBV5-6,TRBJ2-5,TGTGCCAGCAGCTATGACAACAGGGCTCAAGAGACCCAGTACTTC,CASSYDNRAQETQYF
NA,TRBD1,TRBV6-6,TRBJ1-2,TGTGCCAGCAGTTACTCGGACAGGGGGCAGGATGGCTACACCTTC,CASSYSDRGQDGYTF
once,NA,TRBV5-1,TRBJ2-7,TGCGCCAGCAGCTCCGCACTAAATTACGAGCAGTACTTC,CASSSALNYEQYF
NA,NA,TRBV7-6,TRBJ1-3,TGTGCCAGCAGCTTAGCTCGTCGGCAGGGGAATCTACTAGGTGGAAACACCATATATTTT,CASSLARRQGNLLGGNTIYF